This T cell receptor beta chain was observed in a study of blood T cell repertoires in COVID-19. Study details: Italy, Spain and the United States were the sources of the convalescent and acute COVID-19 samples.

The repertoire was sequenced with immunoSEQ multiplex PCR; TCRdb's copy has only in-frame clones and lacks some. The table includes 200,000 to 250,000 clones, about 90% detected once. The CDR3 is 16 amino acids. Per germline, CDR1 MNHEY and CDR2 SMNVEV (reference sequence). V lost 6 bases and J lost 2, with 17 bases in between. The V call is TRBV27, the J call TRBJ2-1; D may be TRBD2 (5 bases). Source material: PBMCs or T cells enriched from blood (not recorded which). The source is a man under 40 who had recovered from COVID-19. The CDR3 is CASSSRGAHPYNEQFF. The CDR3, as DNA: TGTGCCAGCAGCTCACGGGGAGCGCACCCCTACAATGAGCAGTTCTTC.